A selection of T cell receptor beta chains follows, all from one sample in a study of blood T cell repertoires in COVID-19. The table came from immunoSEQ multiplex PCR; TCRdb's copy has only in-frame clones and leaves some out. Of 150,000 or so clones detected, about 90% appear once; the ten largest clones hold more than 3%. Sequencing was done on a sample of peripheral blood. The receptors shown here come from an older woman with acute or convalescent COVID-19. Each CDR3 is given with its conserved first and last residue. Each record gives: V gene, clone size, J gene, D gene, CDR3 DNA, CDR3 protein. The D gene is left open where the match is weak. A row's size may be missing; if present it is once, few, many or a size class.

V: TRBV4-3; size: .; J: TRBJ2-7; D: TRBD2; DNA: TGCGCCAGCAGCCCGTCGGGGGCGGGAGGGCCCCACGAGCAGTACTTC; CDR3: CASSPSGAGGPHEQYF
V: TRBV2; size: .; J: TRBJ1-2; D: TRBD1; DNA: TGTGCCAGCAGCTATACGACAGGGGAGGATGGCTACACCTTC; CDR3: CASSYTTGEDGYTF
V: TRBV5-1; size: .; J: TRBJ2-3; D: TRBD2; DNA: TGCGCCAGCAGCTTGGCCGTAGCGGGGGGTCTAAAGGATACGCAGTATTTT; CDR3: CASSLAVAGGLKDTQYF
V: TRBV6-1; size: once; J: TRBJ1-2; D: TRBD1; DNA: TGTGCCAGCAGTGACAGGGGGTATGGCTACACCTTC; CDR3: CASSDRGYGYTF
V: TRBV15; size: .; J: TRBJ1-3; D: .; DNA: TGTGCCACCAGCAGAGATGGGCAGAATTCTGGAAACACCATATATTTT; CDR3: CATSRDGQNSGNTIYF
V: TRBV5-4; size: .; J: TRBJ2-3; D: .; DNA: TGTGCCAGCAGCCCCGGTCTTGACACAGATACGCAGTATTTT; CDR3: CASSPGLDTDTQYF
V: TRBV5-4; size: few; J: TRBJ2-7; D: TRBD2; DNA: TGTGCCAGCAGCGCCGGGGGACTAGCGACCTACGAGCAGTACTTC; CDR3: CASSAGGLATYEQYF
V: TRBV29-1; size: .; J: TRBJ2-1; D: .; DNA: TGCAGCGTTGCACCCAGGCGGGACAATGAGCAGTTCTTC; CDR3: CSVAPRRDNEQFF
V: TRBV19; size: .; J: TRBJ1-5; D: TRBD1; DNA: TGTGCCAGTAGTTGGGGACAGGGGGAAAATCAGCCCCAGCATTTT; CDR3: CASSWGQGENQPQHF
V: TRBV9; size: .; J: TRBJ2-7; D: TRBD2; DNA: TGTGCCAGCAGCGTAGGACTAGCGGGAGCCCTCTACGAGCAGTACTTC; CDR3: CASSVGLAGALYEQYF
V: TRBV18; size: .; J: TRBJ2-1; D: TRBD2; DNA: TGTGCCAGCTCACCCTCGGGACTAGCGGGGGATGAGCAGTTCTTC; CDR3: CASSPSGLAGDEQFF
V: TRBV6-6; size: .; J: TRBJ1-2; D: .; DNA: TGTGCCAGCAGTTACTCGAGGGAGCTACCGCGAGGCTACACCTTC; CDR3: CASSYSRELPRGYTF
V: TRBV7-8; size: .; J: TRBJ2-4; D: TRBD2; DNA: TGTGCCAGCAGCACTACTAGCGGGATTGACATTCAGTACTTC; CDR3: CASSTTSGIDIQYF
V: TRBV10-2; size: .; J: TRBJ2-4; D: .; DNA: TGCGCCTCGGGGGGCCTAAACATTCAGTACTTC; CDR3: CASGGLNIQYF
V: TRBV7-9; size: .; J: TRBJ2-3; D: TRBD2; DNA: TGTGCCAGCAGCGAAGCCGGGACTAGCGGGAGCACAGATACGCAGTATTTT; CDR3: CASSEAGTSGSTDTQYF
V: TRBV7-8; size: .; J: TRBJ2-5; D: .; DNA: TGTGCCGCGGGCCGGGTGCGCGAGACCCAGTACTTC; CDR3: CAAGRVRETQYF
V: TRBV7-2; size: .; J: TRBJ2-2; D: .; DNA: TGTGCCAGCAGCTTAGCGCGACAGCGCACCGGGGAGCTGTTTTTT; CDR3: CASSLARQRTGELFF
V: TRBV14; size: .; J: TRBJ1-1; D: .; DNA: TGTGCCAGCAGCCTAATACAGGGGAACACTGAAGCTTTCTTT; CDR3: CASSLIQGNTEAFF
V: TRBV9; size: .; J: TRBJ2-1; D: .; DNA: TGTGCCAGCAGCGTAAGCCCGCGTATTGGGCTAGCAAGTAACAATGAGCAGTTCTTC; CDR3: CASSVSPRIGLASNNEQFF
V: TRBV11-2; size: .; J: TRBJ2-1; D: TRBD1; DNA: TGTGCCAGCAGCAATCGAGACAGGGGGCTATACAATGAGCAGTTCTTC; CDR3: CASSNRDRGLYNEQFF
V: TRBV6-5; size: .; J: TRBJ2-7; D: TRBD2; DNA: TGTGCCAGCAGTTACTCGAGTAGCGGGATTACCGAGCAGTACTTC; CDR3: CASSYSSSGITEQYF
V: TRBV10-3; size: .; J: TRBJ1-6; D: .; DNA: TGTGCCATCAGCACGGATGAGGATTCACCCCTCCACTTT; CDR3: CAISTDEDSPLHF
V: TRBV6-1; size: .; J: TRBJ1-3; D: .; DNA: TGTGCCAGCAGTGGCCCATTGGGGAGACAAGGAAACACCATATATTTT; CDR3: CASSGPLGRQGNTIYF
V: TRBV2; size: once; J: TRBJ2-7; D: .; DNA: TGTGCCAGCTACGAGAGGGCCGAAACCGTATACGAGCAGTACTTC; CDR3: CASYERAETVYEQYF
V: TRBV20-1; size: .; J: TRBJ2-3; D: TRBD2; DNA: TGCAGTGCTAGTCAGCGGGGGGGCGGGGATACGCAGTATTTT; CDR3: CSASQRGGGDTQYF
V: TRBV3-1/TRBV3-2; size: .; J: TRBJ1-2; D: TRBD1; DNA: TGTGCCAGCAGCCAAAACCTCCAGGGGGGCGGCTACACCTTC; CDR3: CASSQNLQGGGYTF
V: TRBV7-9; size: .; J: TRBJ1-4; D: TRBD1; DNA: TGTGCCAGCAGCTTAGGGACAGGGGGGACTAATGAAAAACTGTTTTTT; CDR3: CASSLGTGGTNEKLFF
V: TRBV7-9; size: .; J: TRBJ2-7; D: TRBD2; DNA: TGTGCCAGCAGCTTAGGGACGAGCGGGAGGGCTTCCTACGAGCAGTACTTC; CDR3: CASSLGTSGRASYEQYF
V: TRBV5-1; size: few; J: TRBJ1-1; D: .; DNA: TGCGCCAGCAGCTTGGCGGGGATAGAAGCTTTCTTT; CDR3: CASSLAGIEAFF
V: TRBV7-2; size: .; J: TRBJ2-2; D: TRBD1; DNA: TGTGCCAGCAGCTCCCACGACAGGGGGCGCGACACCGGGGAGCTGTTTTTT; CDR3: CASSSHDRGRDTGELFF
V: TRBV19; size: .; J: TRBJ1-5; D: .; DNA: TGTGCCAGTAGGTCCCCAGGGGCCGCCGAGTTGGGCAATCAGCCCCAGCATTTT; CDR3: CASRSPGAAELGNQPQHF
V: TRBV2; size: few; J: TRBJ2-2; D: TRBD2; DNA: TGTGCCAGCGGGTCTAGCGGGGGGGCAATAACCGGGGAGCTGTTTTTT; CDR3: CASGSSGGAITGELFF
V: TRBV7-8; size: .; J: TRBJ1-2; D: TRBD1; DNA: TGTGCCAGCAGCCGTCAGGGGGTCTATGGCTACACCTTC; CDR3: CASSRQGVYGYTF
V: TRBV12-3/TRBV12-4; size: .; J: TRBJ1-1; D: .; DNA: TGTGCCAGCAGCCTAGGAGAGAACACTGAAGCTTTCTTT; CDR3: CASSLGENTEAFF
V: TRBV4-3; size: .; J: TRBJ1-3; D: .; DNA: TGCGCCAGCAGCCAAGATATCACAGGGTGGGGAAACACCATATATTTT; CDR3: CASSQDITGWGNTIYF
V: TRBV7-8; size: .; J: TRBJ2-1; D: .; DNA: TGTGCCAGCAGTCGAACAGGGGGGGGAAACTCCTACAATGAGCAGTTCTTC; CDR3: CASSRTGGGNSYNEQFF
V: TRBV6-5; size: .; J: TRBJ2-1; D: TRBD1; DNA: TGTGCCAGCAGGAGCCCGGACAGGGATGAGCAGTTCTTC; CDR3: CASRSPDRDEQFF
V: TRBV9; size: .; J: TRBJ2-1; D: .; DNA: TGTGCCAGCAGCATCCTCACGGGAGCTGAGCAGTTCTTC; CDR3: CASSILTGAEQFF
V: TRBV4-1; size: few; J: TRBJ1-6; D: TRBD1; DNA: TGCGCCAGCAGCCAAGAGACTCAGGGGGCATCCTATAATTCACCCCTCCACTTT; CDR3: CASSQETQGASYNSPLHF
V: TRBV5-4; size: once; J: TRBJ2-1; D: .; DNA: TGTGCCAGCAGGGGGGACTCTATTTCCTACAATGAGCAGTTCTTC; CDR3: CASRGDSISYNEQFF
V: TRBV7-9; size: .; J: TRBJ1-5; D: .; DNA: TGTGCCAGCAGCTTAGATTTTAATAGCAATCAGCCCCAGCATTTT; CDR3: CASSLDFNSNQPQHF
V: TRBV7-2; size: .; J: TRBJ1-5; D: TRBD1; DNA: TGTGCCAGCGGGGAACAGGGGGCCCGCAATCAGCCCCAGCATTTT; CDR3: CASGEQGARNQPQHF
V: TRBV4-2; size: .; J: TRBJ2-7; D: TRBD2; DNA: TGTGCCAGCAGCCAGGGGACTAGCGGGCTGAGGGACGAGCAGTACTTC; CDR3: CASSQGTSGLRDEQYF
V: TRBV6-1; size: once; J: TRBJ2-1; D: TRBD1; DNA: TGTGCCAGCAGTGACAGGACAGGGGTAGTCTTC; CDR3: CASSDRTGVVF
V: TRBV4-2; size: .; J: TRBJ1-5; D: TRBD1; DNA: TGTGCCAGCAGCCAAGACCCGACAGGGGGCAACAATCAGCCCCAGCATTTT; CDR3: CASSQDPTGGNNQPQHF
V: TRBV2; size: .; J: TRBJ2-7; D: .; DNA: TGTGCCAGCAGTGAAAACAGGGGGGGCTACGAGCAGTACTTC; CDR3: CASSENRGGYEQYF
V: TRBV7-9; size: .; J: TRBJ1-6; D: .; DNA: TGTGCCAGCAGCTGGGGAGACACAACTAATAATTCACCCCTCCACTTT; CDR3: CASSWGDTTNNSPLHF
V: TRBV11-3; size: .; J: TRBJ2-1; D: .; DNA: TGTGCCAGCAGCTTCCAACAGGGTAATGAGCAGTTCTTC; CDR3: CASSFQQGNEQFF
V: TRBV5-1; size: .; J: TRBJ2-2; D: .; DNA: TGCGCCAGCAGCTTGTTACCCAGCGAGAACACCGGGGAGCTGTTTTTT; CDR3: CASSLLPSENTGELFF
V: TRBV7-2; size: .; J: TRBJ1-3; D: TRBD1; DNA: TGTGCCAGCAGCTCCCGGACAGGCTCCGGAAACACCATATATTTT; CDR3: CASSSRTGSGNTIYF
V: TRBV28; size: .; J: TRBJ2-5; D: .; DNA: TGTGCCAGCAGCCTTAGCTTAGTGGGGAGTAGGGAGACCCAGTACTTC; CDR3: CASSLSLVGSRETQYF
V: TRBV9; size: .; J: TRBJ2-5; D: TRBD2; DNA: TGTGCCAGCAGCGTCTCAGGCCGGGGGGGTCTACAAGAGACCCAGTACTTC; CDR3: CASSVSGRGGLQETQYF
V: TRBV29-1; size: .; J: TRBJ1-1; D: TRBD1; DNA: TGCAGCGCTGTCAAGGGGGCAAGGACTGAAGCTTTCTTT; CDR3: CSAVKGARTEAFF
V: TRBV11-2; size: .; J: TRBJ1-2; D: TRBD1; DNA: TGTGCCAGCAGCTTAGGACAGGGCCGGGATGGCTACACCTTC; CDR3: CASSLGQGRDGYTF
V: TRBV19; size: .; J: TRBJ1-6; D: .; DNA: TGTGCCAGTAGTAGCGAGATTAATTCACCCCTCCACTTT; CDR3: CASSSEINSPLHF
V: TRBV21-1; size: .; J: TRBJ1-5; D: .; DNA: TGTGCCAGCAGCAGAAGATGGACACCGGGCGGCAATCAGCCCCAGCATTTT; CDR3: CASSRRWTPGGNQPQHF
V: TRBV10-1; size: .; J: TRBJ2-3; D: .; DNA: TGCGCCAGCAGTGAGGTGAGGGCCACAGATACGCAGTATTTT; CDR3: CASSEVRATDTQYF
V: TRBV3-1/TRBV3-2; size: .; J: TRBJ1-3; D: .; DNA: TGTGCCAGCAGCCTCTCCGGAAACACCATATATTTT; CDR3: CASSLSGNTIYF
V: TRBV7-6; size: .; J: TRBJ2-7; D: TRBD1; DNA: TGTGCCAGCAGCACCCGGGACAGGAACGAGCAGTACTTC; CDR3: CASSTRDRNEQYF